A single sample is the source of the 18 T cell receptor beta chains below, sequenced in a study of T cell changes during pregnancy in multiple sclerosis (dated by TCRdb to the late 2010s). The library was prepared using the immunoSEQ multiplex PCR assay. In its TCRdb copy, this immuneACCESS table keeps in-frame sequences only and misses some clones. Where compared with another copy, unresolved V genes explain less than half of these, and the others have no known cause. The sample data list about 44,000 clones, and approximately 92% of these were observed just once. Approximately 0.62% of the sample goes to the ten largest clones. Sequencing was performed on CD4+ T cells from peripheral blood mononuclear cells, taken in the first trimester of pregnancy. All receptors derive from a female donor with multiple sclerosis, enrolled in a pregnancy study.

The chain couples TRBV19 to TRBJ2-3, with a possible D match to TRBD1 (6 bases). In germline, CDR1 is LNHDA, CDR2 SQIVND (reference sequence). The CDR3 spans 11 residues. The germline V and J ends were trimmed by 8 bases and 6 bases, with 9 bases remaining between them. CDR3 protein: CASGGGDTQYF. The CDR3 DNA follows: TGTGCCAGTGGGGGCGGTGATACGCAGTATTTT.

The chain recombines TRBV4-2 with TRBJ2-2; possibly TRBD1 for D (5 bases). CDR3 length: 15 amino acids. V shed 0 bases and J shed 4 bases, with 9 bases lying between them. CDR1 and CDR2 (germline): LGHNA, YNFKEQ. CDR3: CASSQEGQVTGELFF. CDR3 sequence (DNA): TGTGCCAGCAGCCAAGAGGGGCAGGTCACCGGGGAGCTGTTTTTT.

J is TRBJ2-1 and V is TRBV9; weak D call: TRBD2 (7 bases). The CDR3 is 21 amino acids. Germline V gene lookup returns CDR1 SGDLS and CDR2 YYNGEE. The V end lost 1 base, the J end lost 0 bases, and 26 bases lay between the germline ends. The DNA for the CDR3 is TGTGCCAGCAGCGTATCGATCGGGGGGCTAGCGGCCCCGAGCTCCTACAATGAGCAGTTCTTC. Translated, it gives CASSVSIGGLAAPSSYNEQFF.

Here the CDR3 reads CAIAAGGDTGELFF. As DNA, the CDR3 is TGTGCCATCGCCGCGGGAGGGGACACCGGGGAGCTGTTTTTT. The chain links TRBV10-3 to TRBJ2-2; 9 positions match TRBD2. This CDR3 region has 14 residues. J was trimmed by 3 bases and V by 8 bases; bases with no gene match: 4. Looked up from germline, CDR1 is ENHRY and CDR2 is SYGVKD.

This clone has more than one count but fewer than ten. This chain uses TRBV2 with TRBJ1-1, with a tentative D call TRBD1 (6 bases). Germline CDR1 is SNHLY and CDR2 is FYNNEI. V lost 9 bases and J 0 bases, leaving 11 bases between the germline ends. This CDR3 spans 13 amino acids. Here the CDR3 DNA reads TGTGCCAGAACGGACAGCCTGAACACTGAAGCTTTCTTT. Residues: CARTDSLNTEAFF. The complete variable domain, with remaining parts taken from reference TRBV2 and TRBJ1-1, reads EPEVTQTPSHQVTQMGQEVILRCVPISNHLYFYWYRQILGQKVEFLVSFYNNEISEKSEIFDDQFSVERPDGSNFTLKIRSTKLEDSAMYFCARTDSLNTEAFFGQGTRLTVV.

This chain joins TRBV28 and TRBJ1-2; 7 bases are shared with TRBD1. In germline, CDR1 is MDHEN, CDR2 SYDVKM. This CDR3 is 13 amino acids long. V shed 2 bases, J shed 8 bases, and the junction held 5 bases outside the gene matches. The CDR3 region is CASSLDRVGGYTF. In DNA form, the CDR3 reads TGTGCCAGCAGTTTAGACAGGGTAGGGGGCTACACCTTC.

This chain joins TRBV6-4 and TRBJ1-5; 12 bases are shared with TRBD1. Germline lookup yields CDR1 MRHNA and CDR2 SNTAGT. V shed 3 bases, J shed 2 bases, and the junction held 2 bases outside the gene matches. CDR3 length: 16 residues. The CDR3 coding sequence is TGTGCCAGCAGTGAAGGGACAGGGGGCGGCAATCAGCCCCAGCATTTT. Its translation is CASSEGTGGGNQPQHF.

The J gene is TRBJ2-1, the V gene TRBV27; D is unresolved. The CDR3 has 14 residues. Germline-derived CDR1 and CDR2 are MNHEY and SMNVEV (reference sequence). The V end was cut by 6 bases, the J end by 13 bases, with 22 bases between. DNA of the CDR3: TGTGCCAGCAGGGCTTCAGGTCTTCCCATCGATCAGTTCTTC. It translates to CASRASGLPIDQFF.

The CDR3 spells CASSGSGRVNEQFF. Here the CDR3 DNA reads TGTGCCAGTAGTGGGAGCGGGAGGGTCAATGAGCAGTTCTTC. The V gene is TRBV19, the J gene TRBJ2-1; 10 positions match TRBD2. Germline V gene lookup returns CDR1 LNHDA and CDR2 SQIVND (reference sequence). This CDR3 comprises 14 residues. J gave up 6 bases and V 5 bases, and 4 bases lay outside the gene matches.

The V and J genes are TRBV15 and TRBJ2-2, with 9 bases identical to TRBD1. Per germline, CDR1 LNHNV and CDR2 YYDKDF (reference sequence). This CDR3 contains 17 residues. V lost 2 bases to trimming and J lost 6 bases; unmatched junction nucleotides: 10. The CDR3 here is CATSRSTTGGNAGELFF. The CDR3 DNA follows: TGTGCCACCAGCAGATCTACGACAGGGGGTAACGCCGGGGAGCTGTTTTTT.

This chain links TRBV28 with TRBJ2-1, with TRBD2 matching 7 bases. Germline V gene data show CDR1 as MDHEN and CDR2 as SYDVKM. V lost 3 bases to trimming and J lost 15 bases; unmatched junction nucleotides: 14. The length of the CDR3 is 14 residues. The DNA of the CDR3 is TGTGCCAGCAGTTTGATCGCAAAAGTGGGGGAGGGGTTCTTC. The encoded protein is CASSLIAKVGEGFF.

V is TRBV11-2 and J is TRBJ2-7; D might be TRBD1 (5 bases). From germline, CDR1 is SGHAT and CDR2 FQNNGV. There are 16 residues in the CDR3. Trimming took off 4 bases at V and 3 bases at J, with 19 bases between the two ends. As DNA, the CDR3 is TGTGCCAGCAGCTGGAGTTGGGGCCCGACGGTCTACGAGCAGTACTTC. This encodes CASSWSWGPTVYEQYF.

This clone was detected only once. V usage is TRBV7-9 and J usage is TRBJ2-5, with 14 bases fitting TRBD2. The V gene end was trimmed by 5 bases and the J gene end by 2 bases; junction bases not matched to a gene: 10. Germline CDR1 is SEHNR and CDR2 is FQNEAQ (reference sequence). The CDR3 extends over 18 amino acids. The DNA of the CDR3 is TGTGCCAGCAGCCCCGGACTAGCGGGAGGAGCGGGGCAAGAGACCCAGTACTTC. Translating gives CASSPGLAGGAGQETQYF.

The V and J genes are TRBV5-4 and TRBJ2-5; the match to TRBD2 covers 15 bases. Germline V gene data show CDR1 as SGHNT and CDR2 as YYREEE (reference sequence). The CDR3 consists of 16 residues. V gave up 4 bases and J gave up 5 bases; unmatched junction bases: 6. CDR3 sequence reads: CASSLTGTSGRETQYF. CDR3 nucleotide sequence: TGTGCCAGCAGCCTGACCGGGACTAGCGGGAGGGAGACCCAGTACTTC.

The CDR3 region is CASRDPSGNAYEQYF. DNA for the CDR3: TGTGCCAGCAGAGACCCTAGCGGGAACGCCTACGAGCAGTACTTC. The chain couples TRBV6-6 to TRBJ2-7; 9 nucleotides match TRBD2. The CDR3 contains 15 residues. V trimming: 6 bases; J trimming: 2 bases; junction bases outside the gene matches: 8. Germline V CDR1 and CDR2: MNHNY, SVGAGI (reference sequence).

The DNA for the CDR3 is TGTGCCAGCAGTACCTCATTCAAGACACTAGCCAAAAACATTCAGTACTTC. Translated: CASSTSFKTLAKNIQYF. The V call is TRBV28, the J call TRBJ2-4; no firm D call. The CDR3 covers 17 residues. The V and J ends lost 5 bases and 0 bases respectively, with 17 bases between them. The V gene's germline CDR1 is MDHEN and CDR2 SYDVKM.

The chain has TRBV7-3 and TRBJ2-2; perhaps TRBD2 as D (6 bases). This CDR3 comprises 12 residues. V was pared by 5 bases and J by 8 bases, with 9 bases between. CDR1 is SGHTA, CDR2 FQGTGA, per germline. DNA for the CDR3: TGTGCCAGCAGCCAGGGACTTGGGGAGCTGTTTTTT. Residues: CASSQGLGELFF.

The chain is built from TRBV7-3 and TRBJ2-1; the D gene is possibly TRBD1 (6 bases). The germline V gene encodes CDR1 SGHTA and CDR2 FQGTGA. V was clipped by 5 bases and J by 6 bases, with 11 bases between them. This CDR3 is built from 13 residues. The CDR3 DNA is TGTGCCAGCAGCACCTCGACAGGCAATGAGCAGTTCTTC. Its protein is CASSTSTGNEQFF.